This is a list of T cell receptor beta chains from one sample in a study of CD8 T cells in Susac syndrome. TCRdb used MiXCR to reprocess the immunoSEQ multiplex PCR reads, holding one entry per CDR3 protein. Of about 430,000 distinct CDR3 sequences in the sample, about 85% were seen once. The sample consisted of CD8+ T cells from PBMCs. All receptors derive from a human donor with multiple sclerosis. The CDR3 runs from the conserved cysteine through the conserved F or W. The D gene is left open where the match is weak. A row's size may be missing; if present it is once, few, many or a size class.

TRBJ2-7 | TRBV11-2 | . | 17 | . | CASSPWTRQRGSYGQYF | TGTGCCAGCAGCCCATGGACACGTCAACGGGGCAGCTACGGGCAGTACTTC
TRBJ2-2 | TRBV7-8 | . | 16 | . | CASSLAVRENTGELFF | TGTGCCAGCAGCTTAGCCGTGAGAGAAAACACCGGGGAGCTGTTTTTT
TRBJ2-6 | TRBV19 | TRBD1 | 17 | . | CASSSQGESSGANVLTF | TGTGCCAGTAGTTCACAGGGGGAGAGCTCTGGGGCCAACGTCCTGACTTTC
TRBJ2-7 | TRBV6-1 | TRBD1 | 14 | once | CASSDRGVSYEQYF | TGTGCCAGCAGCGACAGGGGGGTCTCCTACGAGCAGTACTTC
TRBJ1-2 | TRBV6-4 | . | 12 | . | CASSAGGLGYTF | TGTGCCAGCAGCGCGGGAGGGCTTGGCTACACCTTC
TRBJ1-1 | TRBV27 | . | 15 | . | CASSDSLLMNTEAFF | TGTGCCAGCTCGGACAGCCTACTTATGAACACTGAAGCTTTCTTT
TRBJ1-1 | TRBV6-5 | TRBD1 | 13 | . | CASKGTGAGEAFF | TGTGCCAGCAAGGGGACAGGTGCTGGAGAAGCTTTCTTT
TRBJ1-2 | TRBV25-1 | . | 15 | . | CASSEYFSEDYGYTF | TGTGCCAGCAGTGAATATTTTTCAGAGGACTATGGCTACACCTTC
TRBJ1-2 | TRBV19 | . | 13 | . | CASSMASTYGYTF | TGTGCCAGTAGTATGGCTTCGACCTATGGCTACACCTTC
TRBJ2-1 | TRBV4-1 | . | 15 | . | CASSQDEGAGNEQFF | TGCGCCAGCAGCCAAGATGAGGGAGCCGGGAATGAGCAGTTCTTC
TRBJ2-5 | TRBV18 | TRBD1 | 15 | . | CASSPLDREQETQYF | TGTGCCAGCTCACCACTGGACAGGGAGCAAGAGACCCAGTACTTC
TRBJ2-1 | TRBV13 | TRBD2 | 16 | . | CASSFTSGSSYNEQFF | TGTGCCAGCAGCTTCACTAGCGGGAGCTCCTACAATGAGCAGTTCTTC
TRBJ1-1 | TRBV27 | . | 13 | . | CASSAEGGAAAFF | TGTGCCAGCAGCGCCGAGGGGGGGGCGGCCGCTTTCTTT
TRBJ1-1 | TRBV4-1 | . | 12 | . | CASSEGDTEAFF | TGCGCCAGCAGCGAGGGGGACACTGAAGCTTTCTTT
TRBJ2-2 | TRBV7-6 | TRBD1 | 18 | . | CASSLEYPGQGDSGELFF | TGTGCCAGCAGCTTAGAATATCCGGGACAGGGGGATTCCGGGGAGCTGTTTTTT
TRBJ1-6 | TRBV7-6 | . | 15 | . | CASSERSSYNSPLHF | TGTGCCAGCAGCGAGAGGAGCTCCTATAATTCACCCCTCCACTTT
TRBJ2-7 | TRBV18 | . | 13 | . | CASSPLPFLEQYF | TGTGCCAGCTCACCACTACCGTTTTTAGAGCAGTACTTC
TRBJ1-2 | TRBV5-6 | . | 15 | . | CASSLWKGLLSGYTF | TGTGCCAGCAGCTTGTGGAAAGGCCTCCTCTCTGGCTACACCTTC
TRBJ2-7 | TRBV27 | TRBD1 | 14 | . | CASRPGQVFYEQYF | TGTGCCAGCAGACCGGGACAGGTGTTCTACGAGCAGTACTTC
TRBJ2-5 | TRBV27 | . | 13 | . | CASSSQQAETQYF | TGTGCCAGCAGTTCACAGCAGGCCGAGACCCAGTACTTC
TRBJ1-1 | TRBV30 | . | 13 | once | CAWFRVVGTEAFF | TGTGCCTGGTTCAGGGTCGTTGGAACTGAAGCTTTCTTT
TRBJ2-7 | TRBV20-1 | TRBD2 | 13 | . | CSAPSGGLYEQYF | TGCAGTGCCCCTAGCGGTGGGTTATACGAGCAGTACTTC
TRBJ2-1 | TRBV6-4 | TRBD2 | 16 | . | CASSESGGGAYNEQFF | TGTGCCAGCAGTGAATCGGGCGGGGGGGCCTACAATGAGCAGTTCTTC
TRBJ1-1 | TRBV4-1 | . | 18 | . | CASSQGPEEGSLNTEAFF | TGCGCCAGCAGCCAAGGACCTGAGGAAGGCTCTCTGAACACTGAAGCTTTCTTT
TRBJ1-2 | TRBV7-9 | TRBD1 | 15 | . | CASSPGGTGGSGYTF | TGTGCCAGCAGCCCCGGCGGGACAGGGGGCAGTGGCTACACCTTC
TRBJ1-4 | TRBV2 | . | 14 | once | CASSEAGANEKLFF | TGTGCCAGCAGTGAGGCAGGGGCTAATGAAAAACTGTTTTTT
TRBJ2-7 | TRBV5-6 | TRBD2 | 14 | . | CASSLLAASYEQYF | TGTGCCAGCAGCTTACTAGCGGCTTCCTACGAGCAGTACTTC
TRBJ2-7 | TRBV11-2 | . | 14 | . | CASSLHSGIHEQYF | TGTGCCAGCAGCTTACATTCGGGGATCCACGAGCAGTACTTC
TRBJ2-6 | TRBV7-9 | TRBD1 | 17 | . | CASTHVQGASGANVLTF | TGTGCCAGCACCCATGTTCAGGGGGCGTCCGGGGCCAACGTCCTGACTTTC
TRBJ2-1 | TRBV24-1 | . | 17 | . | CATSDPAQGSSYNEQFF | TGTGCCACCAGTGATCCCGCGCAGGGCAGCTCCTACAATGAGCAGTTCTTC
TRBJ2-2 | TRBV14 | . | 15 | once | CASSPSRVWTGELFF | TGTGCCAGCAGCCCATCACGGGTTTGGACCGGGGAGCTGTTTTTT
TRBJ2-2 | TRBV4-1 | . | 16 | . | CASSQVDSLYTGELFF | TGCGCCAGCAGCCAAGTAGACAGTTTATACACCGGGGAGCTGTTTTTT
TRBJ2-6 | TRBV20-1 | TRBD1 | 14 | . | CSALGQGVANVLTF | TGCAGTGCCCTAGGACAGGGGGTGGCCAACGTCCTGACTTTC
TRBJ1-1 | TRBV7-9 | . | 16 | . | CASSLVDGGMNTEAFF | TGTGCCAGCAGCTTAGTAGATGGGGGCATGAACACTGAAGCTTTCTTT
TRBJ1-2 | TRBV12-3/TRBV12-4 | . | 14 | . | CASSPDPGGYGYTF | TGTGCCAGCAGCCCGGATCCCGGGGGCTATGGCTACACCTTC
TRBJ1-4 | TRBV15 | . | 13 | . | CATSTGGWEKLFF | TGTGCCACCAGCACTGGGGGTTGGGAAAAACTGTTTTTT
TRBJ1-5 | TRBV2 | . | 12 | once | CASGSSNQPQHF | TGTGCCAGCGGGAGTAGCAATCAGCCCCAGCATTTT
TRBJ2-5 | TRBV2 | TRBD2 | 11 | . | CATVGGETQYF | TGTGCCACCGTGGGGGGGGAGACCCAGTACTTC
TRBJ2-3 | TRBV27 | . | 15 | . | CASSLETASTDTQYF | TGTGCCAGCAGTTTAGAGACGGCTAGCACAGATACGCAGTATTTT
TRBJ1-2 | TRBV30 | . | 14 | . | CAWSDTGTTDGYTF | TGTGCCTGGAGTGATACGGGGACAACTGATGGCTACACCTTC
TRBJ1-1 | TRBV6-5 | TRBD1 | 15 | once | CASSYLAGGYTEAFF | TGTGCCAGCAGTTACTTGGCAGGGGGTTACACTGAAGCTTTCTTT
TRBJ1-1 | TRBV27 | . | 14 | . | CASSLLAVNTEAFF | TGTGCCAGCAGTTTATTGGCGGTGAACACTGAAGCTTTCTTT
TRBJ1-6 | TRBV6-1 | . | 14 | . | CASSDQGDNSPLHF | TGTGCCAGCAGTGATCAGGGCGATAATTCACCCCTCCACTTT
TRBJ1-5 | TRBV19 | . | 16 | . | CASSIALWSQHQPQHF | TGTGCCAGTAGTATAGCCCTGTGGTCTCAACATCAGCCCCAGCATTTT
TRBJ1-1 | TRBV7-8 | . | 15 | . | CASSPSLFMNTEAFF | TGTGCCAGCAGCCCCAGCCTCTTCATGAACACTGAAGCTTTCTTT
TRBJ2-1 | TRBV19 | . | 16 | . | CASSPGGTWTWDEQFF | TGTGCCAGTAGTCCCGGCGGGACCTGGACGTGGGATGAGCAGTTCTTC
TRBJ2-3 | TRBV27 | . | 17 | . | CASSLSFGGSNTDTQYF | TGTGCCAGCAGTTTATCTTTCGGGGGTTCTAACACAGATACGCAGTATTTT
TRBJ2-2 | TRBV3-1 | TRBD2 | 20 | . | CASSQGGGRREGRNTGELFF | TGTGCCAGCAGCCAAGGAGGCGGGAGGCGGGAGGGCCGGAACACCGGGGAGCTGTTTTTT
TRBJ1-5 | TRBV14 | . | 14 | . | CASSHRVSNQPQHF | TGTGCCAGCAGCCACAGGGTTAGCAATCAGCCCCAGCATTTT
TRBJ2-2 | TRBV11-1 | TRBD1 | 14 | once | CASSQTGETGELFF | TGTGCCAGCAGCCAGACAGGGGAGACCGGGGAGCTGTTTTTT
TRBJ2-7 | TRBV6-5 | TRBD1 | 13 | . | CASSSITGDEQYF | TGTGCCAGCAGTTCCATTACAGGGGATGAGCAGTACTTC
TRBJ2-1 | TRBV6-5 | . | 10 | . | CASSYNEQFF | TGTGCCAGCAGTTACAATGAGCAGTTCTTC
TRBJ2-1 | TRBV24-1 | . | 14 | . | CATSVGGSYNEQFF | TGTGCCACCAGTGTAGGCGGCTCCTACAATGAGCAGTTCTTC
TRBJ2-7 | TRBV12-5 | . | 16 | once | CASGLNGSPFSYEQYF | TGTGCTAGTGGTTTGAACGGGTCTCCCTTCTCCTACGAGCAGTACTTC
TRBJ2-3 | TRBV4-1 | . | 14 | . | CASSHPNPPDTQYF | TGCGCCAGCAGCCATCCCAACCCCCCCGATACGCAGTATTTT